This T cell receptor beta chain was identified in a study of Ad26.COV2.S vaccination and SARS-CoV-2 variants. Study as a whole: Into the muscle, Ad26.COV2.S was dosed once or twice, 56 days apart.

As for treatment: some 19 received Ad26.COV2.S at low or high dose, single or two shots; roughly 5 received placebo; per-sample allocation not given. Collection of samples fell on day 63 after the first vaccine or placebo injection. Sequencing used immunoSEQ multiplex PCR; TCRdb keeps in-frame clones, though not all of them. The sample has approximately 480,000 clones; around 90% are singletons. With regard to this clone: Its antigen is not identified.

V dropped 4 bases and J dropped 10 bases, with 22 bases sitting between them. Germline CDR1 reads MNHNY; CDR2 reads SVGAGI (reference sequence). The CDR3 is 15 residues long. Study-wide points: Total T cell responses, in the TCR breadth and depth analyses, may have been underestimated. Similar non-spike TCR breadth was observed in recipients of vaccine and of placebo.

The material sequenced was peripheral blood, taken in a trial of Ad26.COV2.S vaccine versus placebo. The source of this sequence is a person aged 18-65 years who received the Ad26.COV2.S COVID-19 vaccine or a placebo. The rearrangement uses TRBV6-6 and TRBJ1-1, with TRBD1 as a possible D gene (6 bases). CDR3 DNA sequence: TGTGCCAGCAGTTCCACCCTCACAGGGTCGGCGACAGCTTTCTTT. Protein product: CASSSTLTGSATAFF.